Shown below are 19 T cell receptor beta chains from a single sample sequenced in a study of T cell responses to AZD1222 COVID-19 vaccine. Assay: immunoSEQ multiplex PCR; the TCRdb copy retains only in-frame clones and omits some. Here the sample spans 100,000 to 120,000 clones, around 93% being singletons. The source was peripheral blood, collected on day 0 of AZD1222 vaccination. The receptors originated from an adult in good health.

The chain couples TRBV30 to TRBJ1-2; 8 nucleotides align to TRBD1. The junction had 3 bases not matched to a gene; V was cut back by 0 bases and J by 3 bases. This CDR3 has 14 amino acids. Looked up from germline, CDR1 is GTSNPN and CDR2 is SVGIG (reference sequence). CDR3 sequence: CAWSVTGGDYGYTF. Written as DNA, the CDR3 is TGTGCCTGGAGTGTAACAGGGGGTGACTATGGCTACACCTTC.

The chain recombines TRBV27 with TRBJ2-7, with D unresolved. Deletions cut 4 bases from V and 3 bases from J, with 13 bases between. CDR1 and CDR2 from the germline V gene are MNHEY and SMNVEV (reference sequence). The CDR3 has 14 residues. The CDR3 here is CASSWAGNLYEQYF. CDR3 nucleotide sequence: TGTGCCAGCAGTTGGGCAGGTAACCTCTACGAGCAGTACTTC.

This sequence joins TRBV6-5 and TRBJ2-3; D remains ambiguous. V lost 0 bases to trimming and J lost 2 bases, with 6 bases between them. The CDR3 is 14 residues long. Germline CDR1 is MNHEY and CDR2 is SVGAGI. CDR3 in DNA: TGTGCCAGCAGTTACTCGTACCACACAGATACGCAGTATTTT. This codes for CASSYSYHTDTQYF.

The chain joins TRBV6-6 to TRBJ2-1, with TRBD1 matching 9 bases. This CDR3 is 18 amino acids long. Losses at the gene ends were 5 bases for V and 4 bases for J; bases not matched to a gene: 15. CDR1 is MNHNY and CDR2 is SVGAGI in the germline V gene (reference sequence). For the CDR3, the DNA is TGTGCCAGCAGTCTCGGCGATGTCACAGGGGGCATATACAATGAGCAGTTCTTC. Amino acids: CASSLGDVTGGIYNEQFF.

Here the CDR3 reads CATSDVTGPNTGELFF. In DNA, the CDR3 is TGTGCCACCAGTGATGTGACAGGGCCGAACACCGGGGAGCTGTTTTTT. V usage is TRBV24-1 and J usage is TRBJ2-2, with 7 positions matching TRBD1. V was pared by 3 bases and J by 0 bases, with 3 bases of the junction left unmatched. From germline, CDR1 is KGHDR and CDR2 SFDVKD. The CDR3 has 16 amino acids.

The chain employs TRBV11-2 and TRBJ2-3; maybe TRBD2 (5 bases). CDR3 length: 15 residues. In germline, CDR1 is SGHAT, CDR2 FQNNGV. Trimming stripped 4 bases from V and 1 base from J, with 12 bases between. The CDR3 is CASSSPAGGTDTQYF. CDR3 nucleotides: TGTGCCAGCAGCTCCCCTGCGGGTGGCACAGATACGCAGTATTTT.

The chain combines TRBV19 with TRBJ1-1, with D possibly being TRBD1 (5 bases). In germline, CDR1 is LNHDA, CDR2 SQIVND (reference sequence). V lost 1 base and J 4 bases, leaving 10 bases between the germline ends. The CDR3 is 14 amino acids. The CDR3 here is CASSIGGVATEAFF. DNA for the CDR3: TGTGCCAGTAGTATAGGGGGGGTGGCCACTGAAGCTTTCTTT.

The genes are TRBV5-1 and TRBJ2-7, with 8 bases lining up with TRBD2. The CDR3 has 13 residues. J lost 2 bases, V lost 6 bases, and 4 bases had no gene match. CDR1 and CDR2 (germline): SGHRS, YFSETQ. CDR3 nucleotides: TGCGCCAGCACCGGGGGGGAACCCTACGAGCAGTACTTC. Protein sequence: CASTGGEPYEQYF.

V is TRBV11-3 and J is TRBJ1-1; a weak D match, TRBD1 (5 bases). From germline, CDR1 is SGHNT and CDR2 YENEEA. The V end lost 1 base, the J end lost 0 bases, and 6 bases lay between the germline ends. The CDR3 totals 14 residues. In DNA, the CDR3 is TGTGCCAGCAGCTTAGGGGGCTTGAACACTGAAGCTTTCTTT. This codes for CASSLGGLNTEAFF.

This clone was found a few times. The chain joins TRBV6-1 to TRBJ2-5; tentatively, D is TRBD2 (6 bases). Trimming removed 0 bases at V and 5 bases at J, with 10 bases between. The V gene's germline CDR1 is MNHNS and CDR2 SASEGT. The CDR3 has 14 amino acids. The CDR3 protein is CASSEARGWETQYF. In DNA, the CDR3 is TGTGCCAGCAGTGAAGCTCGGGGGTGGGAGACCCAGTACTTC.

The chain is built from TRBV9 and TRBJ2-7, with 8 bases aligning to TRBD2. V gave up 6 bases and J gave up 0 bases; unmatched junction bases: 8. This CDR3 is 15 amino acids long. Germline V CDR1 and CDR2: SGDLS, YYNGEE. CDR3 sequence reads: CASIPTGGASYEQYF. The CDR3 nucleotides are TGTGCCAGCATACCCACGGGAGGGGCCTCCTACGAGCAGTACTTC.

The rearrangement joins TRBV3-1 (or the pseudogene TRBV3-2) to TRBJ2-1; D is possibly TRBD1 or TRBD2 (5 bases each). The CDR3 has 16 residues. Looked up from germline, CDR1 is LGHDT and CDR2 is YNNKEL (reference sequence). V was cut by 0 bases and J by 7 bases, with 16 bases left in between. The CDR3 region has the DNA TGTGCCAGCAGCCAAGATGCACGGGGCACGCGGAATGAGCAGTTCTTC. It encodes CASSQDARGTRNEQFF.

The rearrangement uses TRBV6-1 and TRBJ1-6, with 11 bases identical to TRBD1. CDR3 length equals 17 residues. Germline V lookup: CDR1 MNHNS, CDR2 SASEGT. The junction had 7 bases not matched to a gene; V was cut back by 2 bases and J by 7 bases. DNA for the CDR3: TGTGCCAGCAGTGAACGGGACAGGGGGTTGATGAATTCACCCCTCCACTTT. Translated, it gives CASSERDRGLMNSPLHF.

The chain carries TRBV11-3 and TRBJ1-6; 7 nucleotides align to TRBD1. This CDR3 region has 14 residues. Germline-derived CDR1 and CDR2 are SGHNT and YENEEA. V trimming: 8 bases; J trimming: 5 bases; junction bases outside the gene matches: 6. The CDR3, as DNA: TGTGCCAGCCAGGGACAGCTCGATAATTCACCCCTCCACTTT. Protein product: CASQGQLDNSPLHF.

The CDR3 sequence: CASSSQGQGRGTEAFF. DNA for the CDR3: TGTGCCAGCAGCTCACAAGGACAGGGTAGAGGCACTGAAGCTTTCTTT. The rearrangement links TRBV7-9 to TRBJ1-1, with 8 bases fitting TRBD1. The CDR3 totals 16 residues. With V trimmed by 4 bases and J by 4 bases, 11 bases remained unmatched. The germline V gene has CDR1 SEHNR and CDR2 FQNEAQ (reference sequence). The variable domain in full, with the rest retrieved from reference TRBV7-9 and TRBJ1-1, is DTGVSQNPRHKITKRGQNVTFRCDPISEHNRLYWYRQTLGQGPEFLTYFQNEAQLEKSRLLSDRFSAERPKGSFSTLEIQRTEQGDSAMYLCASSSQGQGRGTEAFFGQGTRLTVV.

The V call is TRBV5-1, the J call TRBJ2-3; D possibly uses TRBD1 or TRBD2 (5 bases each). Germline-derived CDR1 and CDR2 are SGHRS and YFSETQ. There are 16 residues in the CDR3. Trimming shortened V by 7 bases and J by 1 base, and 19 bases separated the two germline ends. DNA for the CDR3: TGCGCCAGCGTACACCCGGGGCAGGGAGGCACAGATACGCAGTATTTT. It specifies CASVHPGQGGTDTQYF.

This chain connects TRBV11-3 to TRBJ2-3; D not resolved. The V gene lost 1 base and the J gene lost 2 bases, with 13 bases spanning the gap. CDR1 and CDR2 (germline): SGHNT, YENEEA. This CDR3 has 16 residues. In DNA form, the CDR3 reads TGTGCCAGCAGCTTAGGGCCGGAACGGGTCACAGATACGCAGTATTTT. The encoded protein is CASSLGPERVTDTQYF.

V is TRBV28 and J is TRBJ1-6, with TRBD1 matching 9 bases. Germline lookup yields CDR1 MDHEN and CDR2 SYDVKM. V lost 6 bases to trimming and J lost 9 bases; unmatched junction nucleotides: 12. The CDR3 extends over 16 amino acids. The CDR3 DNA follows: TGTGCCAGCAGCCTACTGACAGGGGGGGGATCTTCACCCCTCCACTTT. Its protein is CASSLLTGGGSSPLHF.

This chain's CDR3 is CASSETGIGNNSPLHF. The CDR3 DNA follows: TGTGCCAGCAGTGAAACCGGAATCGGCAATAATTCACCCCTCCACTTT. J is TRBJ1-6 and V is TRBV6-4; D is ambiguous. The germline gives CDR1 MRHNA, CDR2 SNTAGT. Trimming stripped 3 bases from V and 5 bases from J, with 14 bases between. The CDR3 extends over 16 amino acids.